Below are 21 T cell receptor beta chains sequenced from a single sample in a study of cytomegalovirus exposure and HLA in healthy donors. PCR was performed using 60 Vbeta and 13 Jbeta primers. Data came from immunoSEQ multiplex PCR; TCRdb stores just in-frame clones and leaves some out. The table records about 85,000 clones, about 67% of them present only once. Sequencing was carried out using PBMCs. The receptors shown here come from a man aged 30 to 45 in good health and CMV-seronegative.

This clone is medium-sized in the sample. This chain joins TRBV7-2 and TRBJ1-5, with TRBD1 matching over 10 bases. V dropped 2 bases and J dropped 5; count of bases not matched to a gene: 3. CDR1 SGHTA and CDR2 FQGNSA come from the germline V gene. The length of the CDR3 is 15 residues. CDR3 residues: CASSLTGQGYQPQHF. The CDR3 DNA reads as TGTGCCAGCAGCTTAACGGGACAGGGGTATCAGCCCCAGCATTTT.

This clone came up a few times. CDR3 bases: TGTGCCAGCAGCTTACTGCCGGGACAGGGGCTCCCAGATACGCAGTATTTT. Its translation: CASSLLPGQGLPDTQYF. The J gene is TRBJ2-3, the V gene TRBV7-9, with 10 positions matching TRBD1. V shed 2 bases and J 4 bases; nucleotides not matched to a gene: 9. This CDR3 has 17 amino acids. CDR1 is SEHNR, CDR2 FQNEAQ, per germline (reference sequence). Variable domain in full (rest from reference TRBV7-9 and TRBJ2-3): DTGVSQNPRHKITKRGQNVTFRCDPISEHNRLYWYRQTLGQGPEFLTYFQNEAQLEKSRLLSDRFSAERPKGSFSTLEIQRTEQGDSAMYLCASSLLPGQGLPDTQYFGPGTRLTVL.

This clone was observed once. The V call is TRBV10-3, the J call TRBJ1-2, with 7 bases identical to TRBD1. Per the germline V gene, CDR1 is ENHRY and CDR2 is SYGVKD. The ends lost 3 bases at V and 2 bases at J; junction bases unmatched: 6. CDR3 size: 15 residues. CDR3 bases: TGTGCCATCAGTGATCCGAGGGGGCAGAACTATGGCTACACCTTC. Protein sequence: CAISDPRGQNYGYTF.

The gene calls are TRBV5-4 and TRBJ1-2; 8 nucleotides align to TRBD1. The trim removed 3 bases at V and 6 bases at J, leaving 10 bases unmatched. The CDR3 length is 15 residues. The germline V gene has CDR1 SGHNT and CDR2 YYREEE (reference sequence). CDR3 DNA sequence: TGTGCCAGCAGCTACCAGGACAGGGAGGGCCATGGCTACACCTTC. Protein: CASSYQDREGHGYTF.

The chain combines TRBV18 with TRBJ2-3; the match to TRBD2 covers 10 bases. The junction had 17 bases not matched to a gene; V was cut back by 3 bases and J by 5 bases. The CDR3 has 19 residues. Germline lookup yields CDR1 KGHSH and CDR2 LQKENI. Here the CDR3 reads CASSPRLAGGRAEEDTQYF. CDR3 coding DNA: TGTGCCAGCTCACCTCGGTTAGCGGGGGGCCGGGCGGAGGAAGATACGCAGTATTTT.

This chain connects TRBV5-6 to TRBJ1-1; TRBD1 matches 9 bases. This CDR3 region has 15 residues. The germline gives CDR1 SGHDT, CDR2 YYEEEE. Trimming removed 1 base from V and 8 bases from J; junction bases left unmatched: 9. The CDR3 is CASSLWGTGTSEAFF. The DNA for the CDR3 is TGTGCCAGCAGCTTGTGGGGGACAGGGACGAGCGAAGCTTTCTTT.

The chain uses TRBV5-1 and TRBJ2-5, with a possible D match to TRBD2 (5 bases). This CDR3 contains 14 residues. Germline CDR1 SGHRS, CDR2 YFSETQ. V lost 0 bases, J lost 5 bases, and 11 bases lay in between. The CDR3 region has the DNA TGCGCCAGCAGCTTGGCCAGTACGGGGGAGACCCAGTACTTC. Encoded protein: CASSLASTGETQYF.

This chain joins TRBV5-6 and TRBJ1-2; 8 bases are a match to TRBD1. Germline CDR1 and CDR2: SGHDT and YYEEEE. The CDR3 contains 15 residues. V shed 4 bases, J shed 7 bases, and the junction held 12 bases outside the gene matches. CDR3 sequence reads: CASSLLQGAEGGYTF. The CDR3 bases are TGTGCCAGCAGCCTACTGCAGGGGGCAGAGGGTGGCTACACCTTC.

The rearrangement links TRBV11-1 to TRBJ1-2, with D tentatively TRBD1 (6 bases). This CDR3 has 12 amino acids. The germline CDR1 and CDR2 sequences are SGHAT and FQDESV (reference sequence). The ends were cut back, 3 bases at V and 8 bases at J, with 10 bases in the middle. In nucleotides, the CDR3 is TGTGCCAGCAGCTTCGCAGGGGACGGCTACACCTTC. Encoded protein: CASSFAGDGYTF.

CDR3 region: CASNRQGTQETQYF. In nucleotides, the CDR3 is TGTGCCAGCAATCGACAGGGGACCCAAGAGACCCAGTACTTC. The chain joins TRBV6-1 to TRBJ2-5; 8 nucleotides line up with TRBD1. Germline lookup yields CDR1 MNHNS and CDR2 SASEGT. This CDR3 region has 14 residues. V lost 7 bases and J lost 1; bases outside the gene matches: 5.

The chain employs TRBV2 and TRBJ1-5, with 8 positions matching TRBD1. The germline V gene has CDR1 SNHLY and CDR2 FYNNEI. Trimming removed 6 bases from V and 0 bases from J; junction bases left unmatched: 4. The CDR3 contains 15 residues. As DNA, the CDR3 is TGTGCCAGCAGGACAGGGGTCAATAGCAATCAGCCCCAGCATTTT. Its protein product is CASRTGVNSNQPQHF.

V usage is TRBV7-8 and J usage is TRBJ2-5; 9 nucleotides agree with TRBD2. The CDR3 sequence is 15 residues long. V shed 4 bases, J shed 5 bases, and the junction held 8 bases outside the gene matches. The V gene's germline CDR1 is SGHVS and CDR2 FQNEAQ. In nucleotides, the CDR3 is TGTGCCAGCAGCTCTAGCGGGGCGATGGCTGAGACCCAGTACTTC. It yields the protein CASSSSGAMAETQYF.

This clone was detected only a few times. The V and J genes are TRBV5-6 and TRBJ1-1, with 8 bases aligning to TRBD1. With 2 bases clipped from V and 3 bases from J, the junction kept 12 bases outside the gene matches. The V gene's germline CDR1 is SGHDT and CDR2 YYEEEE. The CDR3 spans 17 residues. CDR3 bases: TGTGCCAGCAGCTTAACAGGGGGACCCGGTATGCACACTGAAGCTTTCTTT. It translates to CASSLTGGPGMHTEAFF.

Only one count was recorded for this clone. The chain recombines TRBV10-2 with TRBJ1-4, with 7 bases fitting TRBD1. Per the germline V gene, CDR1 is WSHSY and CDR2 is SAAADI. This CDR3 comprises 14 residues. Trimming took 10 bases from V and 6 from J; bases not matched to a gene: 11. CDR3 region: CATGRDSLDEKLFF. Here the CDR3 DNA reads TGCGCCACAGGCCGGGACAGTTTAGATGAAAAACTGTTTTTT.

This clone has a handful of counts. The chain employs TRBV4-1 and TRBJ1-4, with TRBD1 identical over 9 bases. V gave up 0 bases and J gave up 8 bases; unmatched junction bases: 13. The CDR3 is 18 residues long. Germline CDR1 MGHRA, CDR2 YSYEKL. CDR3 sequence reads: CASSQDGGGTGLGEKLFF. Written as DNA, the CDR3 is TGCGCCAGCAGCCAAGACGGGGGCGGGACAGGGCTGGGGGAAAAACTGTTTTTT.

The chain links TRBV9 to TRBJ2-3, with D perhaps TRBD1 (5 bases). The CDR3 is 15 amino acids. CDR1 SGDLS and CDR2 YYNGEE come from the germline V gene. V lost 3 bases to trimming and J lost 2 bases, with 13 bases between them. In nucleotides, the CDR3 is TGTGCCAGCAGCGCCCGCCAGGGATACACAGATACGCAGTATTTT. Amino acids: CASSARQGYTDTQYF.

This chain links TRBV11-3 with TRBJ1-1, with unresolved D. Trimming cost V 5 bases and J 2 bases, with 9 bases left between them. Germline loops: CDR1 SGHNT, CDR2 YENEEA. The CDR3 extends over 13 amino acids. Here the CDR3 reads CASSVHHNTEAFF. The CDR3 DNA sequence: TGTGCCAGCAGCGTACACCATAACACTGAAGCTTTCTTT.

The chain employs TRBV9 and TRBJ1-1; D unclear. CDR1 is SGDLS, CDR2 YYNGEE, per germline. V was clipped by 3 bases and J by 1 base, with 22 bases between them. This CDR3 comprises 18 residues. CDR3 sequence reads: CASSAIGLGQRKNTEAFF. The CDR3 DNA follows: TGTGCCAGCAGCGCCATTGGCCTAGGGCAGCGGAAGAACACTGAAGCTTTCTTT.

The gene calls are TRBV7-2 and TRBJ1-6; D is perhaps TRBD1 (6 bases). Per the germline V gene, CDR1 is SGHTA and CDR2 is FQGNSA. Trimming left V 5 bases short and J 10 bases short, with 18 bases between. The CDR3 has 15 residues. The CDR3: CASSPPAGAASPLHF. The DNA of the CDR3 is TGTGCCAGCAGCCCCCCCGCGGGGGCGGCGTCACCCCTCCACTTT. Variable domain in full (rest from reference TRBV7-2 and TRBJ1-6): GAGVSQSPSNKVTEKGKDVELRCDPISGHTALYWYRQSLGQGLEFLIYFQGNSAPDKSGLPSDRFSAERTGGSVSTLTIQRTQQEDSAVYLCASSPPAGAASPLHFGNGTRLTVT.

There are a few counts of this clone. The V and J genes are TRBV30 and TRBJ1-5; D uncertain. The CDR3 loop spans 14 amino acids. Trimming took 5 bases from V and 3 from J, leaving 14 bases between them. CDR1 and CDR2 from the germline V gene are GTSNPN and SVGIG (reference sequence). The CDR3 here is CAWARGTNNQPQHF. DNA of the CDR3: TGTGCCTGGGCGAGAGGAACGAACAATCAGCCCCAGCATTTT.

This clone was seen a few times. The V gene is TRBV6-1, the J gene TRBJ2-7, with D possibly being TRBD1 (6 bases). This CDR3 comprises 13 residues. V was pared by 5 bases and J by 3 bases, with 11 bases between. Per the germline V gene, CDR1 is MNHNS and CDR2 is SASEGT. This CDR3 reads CASSMGQHYEQYF. The CDR3 DNA reads TGTGCCAGCAGTATGGGACAACACTACGAGCAGTACTTC.